Following are 20 T cell receptor beta chains from one sample sequenced in a study of blood T cell repertoires in COVID-19. The table came from immunoSEQ multiplex PCR; TCRdb's copy has only in-frame clones and leaves some out. The repertoire holds 350,000 or so clones, with about 87% as singletons. Specimen: peripheral blood. These receptor sequences come from a woman aged 25 to 45 with COVID-19, enrolled during active disease.

This chain joins TRBV5-6 and TRBJ1-2, with a tentative D call TRBD1 (6 bases). The V gene lost 3 bases and the J gene lost 7 bases, with 19 bases spanning the gap. CDR3 length equals 15 residues. Germline lookup yields CDR1 SGHDT and CDR2 YYEEEE. In DNA form, the CDR3 reads TGTGCCAGCAGCTCCTGGACAGTCAGCTTGTTTGGCTACACCTTC. The encoded protein is CASSSWTVSLFGYTF.

The rearrangement links TRBV16 to TRBJ1-1; TRBD1 matches at 9 bases. With 4 bases clipped from V and 0 bases from J, the junction kept 9 bases outside the gene matches. Germline V gives CDR1 KGHSY, CDR2 FQNENV. The CDR3 is made up of 17 amino acids. The CDR3 reads CASSLYWGQGMNTEAFF. CDR3 in DNA: TGTGCCAGCAGCCTGTACTGGGGACAGGGCATGAACACTGAAGCTTTCTTT.

The chain uses TRBV5-1 and TRBJ2-2, with TRBD1 as a possible D gene (6 bases). V was pared by 0 bases and J by 0 bases, with 9 bases between. The CDR3 is made up of 16 amino acids. Per the germline V gene, CDR1 is SGHRS and CDR2 is YFSETQ. DNA for the CDR3: TGCGCCAGCAGCTTGGAAGGGACAACGAACACCGGGGAGCTGTTTTTT. Protein sequence: CASSLEGTTNTGELFF.

V gene TRBV18 combines with J gene TRBJ2-2; a possible D gene is TRBD2 (6 bases). CDR1 and CDR2 from the germline V gene are KGHSH and LQKENI. V lost 0 bases and J 0 bases, leaving 11 bases between the germline ends. The CDR3 totals 17 residues. CDR3 residues: CASSPPIGGPNTGELFF. DNA for the CDR3: TGTGCCAGCTCACCACCGATCGGAGGGCCGAACACCGGGGAGCTGTTTTTT.

V is TRBV6-2 or TRBV6-3 and J is TRBJ2-2, with a possible D match to TRBD1 (5 bases). Looked up from germline, CDR1 is MNHEY and CDR2 is SVGEGT. The CDR3 is 14 amino acids. Trimming removed 4 bases from V and 5 bases from J, with 11 bases in between. The CDR3 here is CASSSATETGELFF. CDR3 DNA sequence: TGTGCCAGCAGTTCCGCGACAGAGACCGGGGAGCTGTTTTTT.

The V call is TRBV2, the J call TRBJ1-4, with a possible D match to TRBD1 (5 bases). The CDR3 sequence is 14 residues long. Trimming took off 6 bases at V and 4 bases at J, with 12 bases between the two ends. Germline CDR1 reads SNHLY; CDR2 reads FYNNEI. CDR3 DNA: TGTGCCAGCAGCAGGGAAAACGGTAATGAAAAACTGTTTTTT. This gives the protein CASSRENGNEKLFF. The full variable domain, in which reference TRBV2 and TRBJ1-4 provide the parts outside the CDR3, is EPEVTQTPSHQVTQMGQEVILRCVPISNHLYFYWYRQILGQKVEFLVSFYNNEISEKSEIFDDQFSVERPDGSNFTLKIRSTKLEDSAMYFCASSRENGNEKLFFGSGTQLSVL.

The gene calls are TRBV7-9 and TRBJ2-2; weak D call: TRBD1 (6 bases). CDR3 length: 14 amino acids. The V end lost 4 bases, the J end lost 5 bases, and 11 bases lay between the germline ends. Germline V lookup: CDR1 SEHNR, CDR2 FQNEAQ (reference sequence). The CDR3 loop is CASSSGAGTGELFF. For the CDR3, the DNA is TGTGCCAGCAGCTCAGGGGCGGGTACCGGGGAGCTGTTTTTT.

The chain joins TRBV27 to TRBJ1-2, with 8 bases identical to TRBD1. The V and J ends lost 1 base and 7 bases, in that order; junction bases with no gene match: 8. Germline V lookup: CDR1 MNHEY, CDR2 SMNVEV (reference sequence). This CDR3 has 15 amino acids. CDR3 amino acids: CASSLLARGLPGYTF. The DNA of the CDR3 is TGTGCCAGCAGTTTATTAGCCAGGGGGCTACCTGGCTACACCTTC.

This clone has a single count. The rearrangement links TRBV20-1 to TRBJ1-1; no clear D. Germline V gives CDR1 DFQATT, CDR2 SNEGSKA (reference sequence). CDR3 size: 11 residues. V shed 3 bases and J shed 4 bases, with 6 bases lying between them. The CDR3 loop is CSASPVTEAFF. DNA for the CDR3: TGCAGTGCTAGTCCAGTCACTGAAGCTTTCTTT.

The chain joins TRBV19 to TRBJ1-2; D is unresolved. This CDR3 spans 14 amino acids. V dropped 5 bases and J dropped 2 bases, with 12 bases sitting between them. Germline V CDR1 and CDR2: LNHDA, SQIVND (reference sequence). This chain's CDR3 is CASSLPSGNYGYTF. CDR3 DNA sequence: TGTGCCAGTAGTCTCCCCTCCGGGAACTATGGCTACACCTTC.

In DNA, the CDR3 is TGTGCTAGTGGTTTGGGATCGACAGGGGCTGGCTACACCTTC. Amino acid sequence: CASGLGSTGAGYTF. The chain couples TRBV12-5 to TRBJ1-2, with 8 bases that match TRBD1. The V segment lost 1 base and the J segment 7 bases; nucleotides outside the gene matches: 5. The CDR3 contains 14 residues. Looked up from germline, CDR1 is LGHNT and CDR2 is FRNRAP. The full variable domain, its missing parts supplied by reference TRBV12-5 and TRBJ1-2, is DARVTQTPRHKVTEMGQEVTMRCQPILGHNTVFWYRQTMMQGLELLAYFRNRAPLDDSGMPKDRFSAEMPDATLATLKIQPSEPRDSAVYFCASGLGSTGAGYTFGSGTRLTVV.

This chain links TRBV4-1 with TRBJ1-5; possibly TRBD1 for D (5 bases). The CDR3 runs to 14 residues. Trimming shortened V by 6 bases and J by 3 bases, and 12 bases separated the two germline ends. Germline lookup yields CDR1 MGHRA and CDR2 YSYEKL. The CDR3 sequence: CASSPDSYNQPQHF. For the CDR3, the DNA is TGCGCCAGCAGTCCAGACAGCTACAATCAGCCCCAGCATTTT.

The V gene is TRBV29-1, the J gene TRBJ1-4; D may be TRBD1 (5 bases). Germline V gene sequence: CDR1 SQVTM, CDR2 ANQGSEA. The CDR3 contains 13 residues. Trimming removed 6 bases from V and 4 bases from J, with 12 bases in between. The CDR3 DNA follows: TGCAGCGTGACAGAAACAGATAATGAAAAACTGTTTTTT. Translating gives CSVTETDNEKLFF.

The chain joins TRBV24-1 to TRBJ1-2; D remains ambiguous. Germline-derived CDR1 and CDR2 are KGHDR and SFDVKD. V lost 2 bases to trimming and J lost 1 base, with 4 bases between them. This CDR3 region has 13 residues. CDR3 amino acids: CATSDYNNYGYTF. CDR3 in DNA: TGTGCCACCAGTGATTACAATAACTATGGCTACACCTTC.

V gene TRBV4-3 combines with J gene TRBJ1-5; D remains unclear. The germline V and J ends were trimmed by 0 bases and 4 bases, with 10 bases remaining between them. The CDR3 runs 15 residues. The V gene's germline CDR1 is LGHNA and CDR2 YSLEER. The CDR3: CASSQDGSGNQPQHF. CDR3 sequence (DNA): TGCGCCAGCAGCCAAGATGGTTCGGGTAATCAGCCCCAGCATTTT.

The V gene is TRBV6-5, the J gene TRBJ2-5, with 12 bases lining up with TRBD2. V shed 0 bases and J 4 bases; nucleotides not matched to a gene: 3. The CDR3 has 16 residues. Germline CDR1 and CDR2: MNHEY and SVGAGI. The CDR3 coding sequence is TGTGCCAGCAGTTACTCGAAGACTAGCGGGGGAGAGACCCAGTACTTC. It codes for CASSYSKTSGGETQYF.

This chain connects TRBV7-2 to TRBJ1-1, with TRBD1 matching 8 bases. The germline V gene has CDR1 SGHTA and CDR2 FQGNSA. The length of the CDR3 is 15 residues. Trimming at V came to 3 bases and at J to 4 bases, leaving 7 bases not matched to a gene. The CDR3, as DNA: TGTGCCAGCAGCTTCCGGGACAGGTGGGGCACTGAAGCTTTCTTT. Protein product: CASSFRDRWGTEAFF.

The CDR3 loop reads CASSEPGQGVYSNQPQHF. DNA of the CDR3: TGTGCCAGCAGTGAACCGGGACAGGGGGTCTATAGCAATCAGCCCCAGCATTTT. The rearrangement links TRBV6-1 to TRBJ1-5, with TRBD1 matching over 11 bases. Germline-derived CDR1 and CDR2 are MNHNS and SASEGT. The CDR3 covers 18 residues. V shed 2 bases and J 0 bases; nucleotides not matched to a gene: 6.

V gene TRBV4-2 combines with J gene TRBJ1-1; D possibly corresponds to TRBD1 (5 bases). The CDR3 is made up of 15 amino acids. V lost 0 bases and J lost 1, with 9 bases in between. Germline lookup yields CDR1 LGHNA and CDR2 YNFKEQ. As DNA, the CDR3 is TGTGCCAGCAGCCAAGACTGGGGGGGGAACACTGAAGCTTTCTTT. This codes for CASSQDWGGNTEAFF.

This clone showed up just once. V is TRBV28 and J is TRBJ2-7, with D unresolved. V lost 3 bases, J lost 3 bases, and 9 bases lay in between. Per germline, CDR1 MDHEN and CDR2 SYDVKM. This CDR3 contains 13 residues. The CDR3 loop is CASSLEIRYEQYV. In DNA, the CDR3 is TGTGCCAGCAGTTTGGAGATTCGCTACGAGCAGTACGTC.